This is a list of T cell receptor beta chains from one sample in a study of post-analysis software for immune sequencing data. MiXCR, run by TCRdb on the PCR reads, gives a single entry per CDR3 protein. The top ten hold around an eighth of the sample, which has 380,000 or so distinct CDR3 sequences, about a third seen once. The specimen sequenced was blood. The receptors here all came from a girl aged 10-17 years with multiple sclerosis. Both conserved end residues are part of each CDR3. D genes are given only for firm matches. Only some rows state a clone size, as once, few, many or a class for expanded clones.

v_gene: TRBV7-9
len: 14
abundance: few
d_gene: NA
j_gene: TRBJ2-5
CDR3aa: CASPGGAVEETQYF
CDR3nt: TGTGCCAGCCCTGGTGGGGCAGTCGAAGAGACCCAGTACTTC

v_gene: TRBV3-1
len: 14
abundance: many
d_gene: NA
j_gene: TRBJ2-7
CDR3aa: CASSQWVNSYEQYF
CDR3nt: TGTGCCAGCAGCCAATGGGTCAACTCCTACGAGCAGTACTTC

v_gene: TRBV7-9
len: 15
abundance: NA
d_gene: TRBD1
j_gene: TRBJ2-7
CDR3aa: CASSFPDRVPYEQYF
CDR3nt: TGTGCCAGCAGCTTTCCTGACAGGGTCCCCTACGAGCAGTACTTC

v_gene: TRBV7-9
len: 14
abundance: NA
d_gene: NA
j_gene: TRBJ2-1
CDR3aa: CASSPPRVDNEQFF
CDR3nt: TGTGCCAGCAGCCCCCCTAGGGTGGACAATGAGCAGTTCTTC

v_gene: TRBV12-3/TRBV12-4
len: 13
abundance: NA
d_gene: NA
j_gene: TRBJ2-1
CDR3aa: CASSFTEYNEQFF
CDR3nt: TGTGCCAGCAGTTTCACCGAGTACAATGAGCAGTTCTTC

v_gene: TRBV20-1
len: 13
abundance: few
d_gene: NA
j_gene: TRBJ2-1
CDR3aa: CSAPNVIYNEQFF
CDR3nt: TGCAGTGCTCCGAATGTCATCTACAATGAGCAGTTCTTC

v_gene: TRBV5-1
len: 17
abundance: few
d_gene: TRBD2
j_gene: TRBJ2-4
CDR3aa: CASSLGLAGKDLHIQYF
CDR3nt: TGCGCCAGCAGCTTGGGACTAGCGGGGAAGGATTTACACATTCAGTACTTC

v_gene: TRBV12-3/TRBV12-4
len: 13
abundance: many
d_gene: NA
j_gene: TRBJ2-5
CDR3aa: CASTPHLGETQYF
CDR3nt: TGTGCCAGCACTCCTCACCTGGGAGAGACCCAGTACTTC

v_gene: TRBV6-6
len: 14
abundance: few
d_gene: NA
j_gene: TRBJ1-2
CDR3aa: CASSYSGGDYGHTF
CDR3nt: TGTGCCAGCAGTTACTCGGGAGGAGACTATGGCCACACCTTC

v_gene: TRBV20-1
len: 14
abundance: NA
d_gene: NA
j_gene: TRBJ2-5
CDR3aa: CSARDGGSQETQYF
CDR3nt: TGCAGTGCTAGAGATGGAGGCAGCCAAGAGACCCAGTACTTC

v_gene: TRBV6-6
len: 14
abundance: few
d_gene: NA
j_gene: TRBJ1-2
CDR3aa: CASNPGWADGGYTF
CDR3nt: TGTGCCAGCAATCCGGGGTGGGCAGATGGTGGCTACACCTTC

v_gene: TRBV28
len: 16
abundance: NA
d_gene: NA
j_gene: TRBJ2-4
CDR3aa: CASSLPGTLAKNIQYF
CDR3nt: TGTGCCAGCAGTTTACCAGGGACCCTAGCCAAAAACATTCAGTACTTC

v_gene: TRBV7-2
len: 16
abundance: NA
d_gene: NA
j_gene: TRBJ2-3
CDR3aa: CASSLALQRSTDTQYF
CDR3nt: TGTGCCAGCAGCTTAGCGCTTCAGCGGAGCACAGATACGCAGTATTTT

v_gene: TRBV7-9
len: 14
abundance: few
d_gene: NA
j_gene: TRBJ1-4
CDR3aa: CASSPRDANEKLFF
CDR3nt: TGTGCCAGCAGTCCCCGGGACGCTAATGAAAAACTGTTTTTT